The 14 T cell receptor beta chains in this list originate from one sample, sequenced in a study of identical twins. TCRdb recomputed calls from the 5' RACE reads with MiXCR, one row per CDR3 protein. The repertoire holds around 650,000 distinct CDR3 sequences, with 7% to 7.5% as singletons. The sample was also linked to a second study, of yellow fever vaccine responses in identical twins.

The sequencing input was PBMCs. These receptors were obtained from a woman aged 18-29 years in good health.

This clonotype came up many times. The rearrangement joins TRBV6-5 to TRBJ1-1, with 7 bases fitting TRBD1. J gave up 1 base and V 2 bases, and 10 bases lay outside the gene matches. The CDR3 is 17 residues long. The germline CDR1 and CDR2 sequences are MNHEY and SVGAGI. The CDR3: CASSYRTTGRGNTEAFF. The CDR3, as DNA: TGTGCCAGCAGTTACAGGACGACAGGGAGGGGGAACACTGAAGCTTTCTTT.

This clonotype was counted only a few times. This chain connects TRBV28 to TRBJ2-2; 8 positions agree with TRBD2. V shed 4 bases and J 5 bases; nucleotides not matched to a gene: 21. Germline CDR1 reads MDHEN; CDR2 reads SYDVKM. The CDR3 is 20 residues long. The CDR3 sequence is CASSSPEGSAGGRGTGELFF. CDR3 coding DNA: TGTGCCAGCAGTTCCCCAGAAGGTAGCGCGGGAGGACGAGGGACCGGGGAGCTGTTTTTT.

This clonotype appeared many times. The CDR3 reads CASSLNGRGVGNTGELFF. DNA of the CDR3: TGCGCCAGCAGCTTGAACGGCAGGGGCGTAGGTAACACCGGGGAGCTGTTTTTT. The chain links TRBV5-1 to TRBJ2-2; TRBD1 might be the D (6 bases). Trimming left V 1 base short and J 2 bases short, with 18 bases between. From germline, CDR1 is SGHRS and CDR2 YFSETQ. This CDR3 comprises 18 residues.

V gene TRBV2 combines with J gene TRBJ1-2; a possible D gene is TRBD1 (5 bases). Germline CDR1 reads SNHLY; CDR2 reads FYNNEI. There are 14 residues in the CDR3. V was pared by 6 bases and J by 7 bases, with 18 bases between. CDR3 protein: CASRASGTGGGYTF. The CDR3 DNA reads TGTGCCAGCAGAGCGTCCGGGACCGGCGGTGGCTACACCTTC. Filled out from reference TRBV2 and TRBJ1-2, the complete variable domain reads EPEVTQTPSHQVTQMGQEVILRCVPISNHLYFYWYRQILGQKVEFLVSFYNNEISEKSEIFDDQFSVERPDGSNFTLKIRSTKLEDSAMYFCASRASGTGGGYTFGSGTRLTVV.

The J gene is TRBJ2-7, the V gene TRBV7-3; a possible D gene is TRBD2 (6 bases). Germline V gene lookup returns CDR1 SGHTA and CDR2 FQGTGA. V was pared by 5 bases and J by 3 bases, with 17 bases between. The CDR3 extends over 15 amino acids. CDR3 sequence reads: CASSPGSSGIYEQYF. The CDR3 bases are TGTGCCAGCAGCCCCGGTAGTAGCGGAATCTACGAGCAGTACTTC.

This clonotype was detected a few times. The CDR3 DNA sequence: TGCAGTGCGGCCCGTGGGGACGGCGGGAGCTATGAGCAGTTCTTC. Its translation: CSAARGDGGSYEQFF. This chain uses TRBV20-1 with TRBJ2-1; 7 bases map to TRBD2. J was trimmed by 8 bases and V by 6 bases; bases with no gene match: 16. Germline lookup yields CDR1 DFQATT and CDR2 SNEGSKA (reference sequence). The CDR3 has 15 amino acids.

This clonotype was seen many times. The chain couples TRBV12-3 or TRBV12-4 to TRBJ1-3; D call uncertain. The V end lost 6 bases, the J end lost 0 bases, and 9 bases lay between the germline ends. The CDR3 loop spans 14 amino acids. The CDR3 DNA is TGTGCCAGCAGCGAAGCGGTCTCTGGAAACACCATATATTTT. Translation gives CASSEAVSGNTIYF.

The CDR3 DNA is TGTGCCAGCAGTTTTAGTCAGCCCCAGCATTTT. Its translation: CASSFSQPQHF. This chain joins TRBV28 and TRBJ1-5; D not resolved. This CDR3 is built from 11 residues. With 3 bases removed from V and 6 bases from J, the gap between germline ends came to 3 bases. Per the germline V gene, CDR1 is MDHEN and CDR2 is SYDVKM. Filled out from reference TRBV28 and TRBJ1-5, the complete variable domain reads DVKVTQSSRYLVKRTGEKVFLECVQDMDHENMFWYRQDPGLGLRLIYFSYDVKMKEKGDIPEGYSVSREKKERFSLILESASTNQTSMYLCASSFSQPQHFGDGTRLSIL.

The chain combines TRBV11-2 with TRBJ2-1, with D tentatively TRBD2 (7 bases). Germline V gene sequence: CDR1 SGHAT, CDR2 FQNNGV. CDR3 length: 16 residues. V lost 5 bases to trimming and J lost 7 bases, with 21 bases between them. CDR3 sequence (DNA): TGTGCCAGCAGCCCCCCGGGGCGGGGGCACCTAAATGAGCAGTTCTTC. Its translation is CASSPPGRGHLNEQFF. Based on the CDR3 plus reference TRBV11-2 and TRBJ2-1, the full variable domain is EAGVAQSPRYKIIEKRQSVAFWCNPISGHATLYWYQQILGQGPKLLIQFQNNGVVDDSQLPKDRFSAERLKGVDSTLKIQPAKLEDSAVYLCASSPPGRGHLNEQFFGPGTRLTVL.

This clonotype has at least ten counts. This chain joins TRBV15 and TRBJ1-2; weak D call: TRBD1 (6 bases). Germline V lookup: CDR1 LNHNV, CDR2 YYDKDF (reference sequence). V lost 0 bases to trimming and J lost 4 bases, with 12 bases between them. The CDR3 is 15 amino acids. The CDR3 sequence: CATSRDRGFGYGYTF. CDR3 DNA: TGTGCCACCAGCAGAGACAGGGGTTTTGGCTATGGCTACACCTTC.

There are a few counts of this clonotype. The chain joins TRBV11-2 to TRBJ2-7; 11 nucleotides line up with TRBD1. The trim removed 4 bases at V and 2 bases at J, leaving 4 bases unmatched. Germline CDR1 is SGHAT and CDR2 is FQNNGV. This CDR3 is 15 amino acids long. CDR3 DNA sequence: TGTGCCAGCAGCTCGGGACAGGGGGGAACCTACGAGCAGTACGTC. Encoded protein: CASSSGQGGTYEQYV.

This clonotype was counted only a few times. The CDR3 sequence: CASSVEARDNSPLHF. The CDR3 DNA reads TGTGCCAGCAGCGTAGAGGCGAGAGATAATTCACCCCTCCACTTT. The genes are TRBV9 and TRBJ1-6; D uncertain. The CDR3 sequence is 15 residues long. Trimming took off 0 bases at V and 5 bases at J, with 9 bases between the two ends. Germline lookup yields CDR1 SGDLS and CDR2 YYNGEE.

This clonotype has more than one count but fewer than ten. The rearrangement uses TRBV2 and TRBJ2-7; 7 nucleotides line up with TRBD2. From germline, CDR1 is SNHLY and CDR2 FYNNEI. The CDR3 totals 14 residues. V trimming: 9 bases; J trimming: 6 bases; junction bases outside the gene matches: 14. The CDR3 here is CASYHGLEWSEQYV. CDR3 in DNA: TGTGCCAGTTATCACGGACTAGAATGGTCCGAGCAGTACGTC.

CDR3 DNA sequence: TGTGCCAGCAGCTTTGTTACTAGCACAGATACGCAGTATTTT. Translation gives CASSFVTSTDTQYF. This sequence joins TRBV7-8 and TRBJ2-3; no definite D call. Germline CDR1 is SGHVS and CDR2 is FQNEAQ. The CDR3 is 14 amino acids. Trimming stripped 3 bases from V and 0 bases from J, with 7 bases between. The full variable domain, its missing parts supplied by reference TRBV7-8 and TRBJ2-3, is GAGVSQSPRYKVAKRGQDVALRCDPISGHVSLFWYQQALGQGPEFLTYFQNEAQLDKSGLPSDRFFAERPEGSVSTLKIQRTQQEDSAVYLCASSFVTSTDTQYFGPGTRLTVL.